A selection of T cell receptor beta chains follows, all from one sample in a study of shared clonotypes between healthy human individuals. The repertoire was sequenced with immunoSEQ multiplex PCR; TCRdb's copy has only in-frame clones and lacks some. The sample consists of about 1 million clones, under 80% of them appearing once. The source material was memory CD4+ T cells sorted from blood. The receptor source for this set is a man younger than 30 in good health. Each CDR3 is given with its conserved first and last residue. A D gene is named only where the DNA matches it firmly. Only some rows state a clone size, as once, few, many or a class for expanded clones.

v_gene	d_gene	abundance	j_gene	CDR3nt	CDR3aa
TRBV19	-	-	TRBJ1-4	TGTGCCAGTAGCCCCGACGGGACATCAACTAATGAAAAACTGTTTTTT	CASSPDGTSTNEKLFF
TRBV5-1	-	-	TRBJ1-6	TGCGCCAGCACCCCGAGGGGAGGAAATTCACCCCTCCACTTT	CASTPRGGNSPLHF
TRBV6-5	TRBD2	-	TRBJ2-5	TGTGCCAGCACCGGGACTAGCGGGGTTACTTACTTC	CASTGTSGVTYF
TRBV4-1	-	-	TRBJ1-1	TGCGCCAGCAGCCAAGGACGGCTCTCCTCCATGAACACTGAAGCTTTCTTT	CASSQGRLSSMNTEAFF
TRBV28	-	few	TRBJ2-7	TGTGCCAGCAAGTCCACCCCTAGGGAGCAGTACTTC	CASKSTPREQYF
TRBV28	-	-	TRBJ1-4	TGTGCCAGCGGTAATACCGTACAGGGTAACGGTGAAAAACTGTTTTTT	CASGNTVQGNGEKLFF
TRBV4-3	-	once	TRBJ2-7	TGCGCCAGCAGCCCAAGTAATTCCTACGAGCAGTACTTC	CASSPSNSYEQYF
TRBV5-4	TRBD2	-	TRBJ2-7	TGTGCCAGCAGGGGGGCGGCGGGAGGGACCTACGAGCAGTACTTC	CASRGAAGGTYEQYF
TRBV11-2	TRBD2	-	TRBJ2-3	TGTGCCAGCAGCTTAGTTATGCTAGCGGGAGGAAGGATAGATACGCAGTATTTT	CASSLVMLAGGRIDTQYF
TRBV5-1	-	-	TRBJ1-3	TGCGCCAGCCGGGGGGACACCTCTGGAAACACCATATATTTT	CASRGDTSGNTIYF
TRBV7-3	-	-	TRBJ2-2	TGTGCCAGCAGCTTTACCTATGGACCGACCGGGGAGCTGTTTTTT	CASSFTYGPTGELFF
TRBV11-2	-	-	TRBJ2-5	TGTGCCAGCAGCCCTTCTACTAGTAACTCGGAGACCCAGTACTTC	CASSPSTSNSETQYF
TRBV11-2	-	-	TRBJ2-5	TGTGCCAGCAGATACAGTCCGACGGAGACCCAGTACTTC	CASRYSPTETQYF
TRBV4-2	TRBD1	-	TRBJ2-2	TGTGCCAGCAGCCCGCGAAAGCTACATACCGGGACAGGGGCCGCGAACACCGGGGAGCTGTTTTTT	CASSPRKLHTGTGAANTGELFF
TRBV28	TRBD1	once	TRBJ1-2	TGTGCCAGCAGCCTCGGACAGGGGGCAGGTGGCTACACCTTC	CASSLGQGAGGYTF
TRBV15	-	-	TRBJ1-5	TGTGCCACCAGCAGGGAAAAACAGGTTAATCAGCCCCAGCATTTT	CATSREKQVNQPQHF
TRBV7-3	-	-	TRBJ2-2	TGTGCCAGCAGCTTAAAAGGGGTTCTCGGCGGGGAGCTGTTTTTT	CASSLKGVLGGELFF
TRBV6-1	TRBD2	few	TRBJ2-1	TGTGCCAGCAGGGGGGCGAGCGGGGGCTACAATGAGCAGTTCTTC	CASRGASGGYNEQFF
TRBV27	-	-	TRBJ1-2	TGTGCCAGCAGTTTATCGGGCGGGACGGGGGGCTACACCTTC	CASSLSGGTGGYTF
TRBV30	TRBD2	once	TRBJ2-7	TGTGCCTGGAGTGTGGGGGGGAGCTCCTACGAGCAGTACTTC	CAWSVGGSSYEQYF
TRBV10-3	-	few	TRBJ1-1	TGTGCCATCAGAGACAGCCTGAACACTGAAGCTTTCTTT	CAIRDSLNTEAFF
TRBV7-2	-	-	TRBJ1-2	TGTGCCAGCAGCCCGCAAGGGACCGCGAATGGCTACACCTTC	CASSPQGTANGYTF
TRBV5-8	TRBD1	-	TRBJ2-2	TGTGCCAGCAGCTCGGGACAGTCTCACACCGGGGAGCTGTTTTTT	CASSSGQSHTGELFF
TRBV2	-	-	TRBJ1-3	TGTGCCAGCAGTGTTTTGGGGGTCTCTGGAAACACCATATATTTT	CASSVLGVSGNTIYF
TRBV5-6	TRBD1	few	TRBJ2-7	TGTGCCAGCAGCTGGACAGGGGGCGGAGGCTCCTACGAGCAGTACTTC	CASSWTGGGGSYEQYF
TRBV10-3	-	-	TRBJ2-7	TGTGCCGTCGGAACCGGGACAACATACGAGCAGTACTTC	CAVGTGTTYEQYF
TRBV19	-	-	TRBJ2-5	TGTGCCAGTAGTCCCGGGGGCTCCCAAGAGACCCAGTACTTC	CASSPGGSQETQYF
TRBV7-2	-	many	TRBJ2-5	-	CASSFGAGGRETQYF
TRBV9	TRBD2	-	TRBJ2-7	TGTGCCAGCAGCGTAGAAGCGGGGGGGACCTACGAGCAGTACTTC	CASSVEAGGTYEQYF
TRBV2	-	-	TRBJ2-6	TGTGCCAGCAGTATAACAGGGACTGGGGCCAACGTCCTGACTTTC	CASSITGTGANVLTF
TRBV5-4	TRBD1	-	TRBJ1-1	TGTGCCAGCAGCTGGGGGATTCAGACCGGGACAGGAGAAGCTTTCTTT	CASSWGIQTGTGEAFF
TRBV30	TRBD2	-	TRBJ2-2	TGTGCCTGGATGCGGGGGGGCCTCACCGGGGAGCTGTTTTTT	CAWMRGGLTGELFF
TRBV15	-	-	TRBJ1-2	TGTGCCACCCGCATTGCTGGTAGTACGGTCGGCTATGGCTACACCTTC	CATRIAGSTVGYGYTF
TRBV11-1	-	few	TRBJ2-7	TGTGCCAGCAGCTTATTTGAGGGGGTCGAGCAGTACTTC	CASSLFEGVEQYF
TRBV30	-	-	TRBJ2-2	TGTGCCTGGAGTGTAGACAGTAATACCGGGGAGCTGTTTTTT	CAWSVDSNTGELFF
TRBV28	TRBD1	-	TRBJ1-4	TGTGCCAGCAGCACAGGGGGTTTGGGTGAAAAACTGTTTTTT	CASSTGGLGEKLFF
TRBV7-9	-	-	TRBJ1-3	TGTGCCAGCAGGGTACAGGGTGGTGGAAACACCATATATTTT	CASRVQGGGNTIYF
TRBV11-2	TRBD1	-	TRBJ1-3	TGTGCCAGCAGCTTAAGGGAGACAGGGGTTGGAAACACCATATATTTT	CASSLRETGVGNTIYF
TRBV30	-	once	TRBJ2-4	TGTGCCTGGAGTGTACTGTGGGGAGTGCGGTACTTC	CAWSVLWGVRYF
TRBV7-2	TRBD2	few	TRBJ2-3	TGTGCCACCCGGTGGGGGAGGGCTAGCACAGATACGCAGTATTTT	CATRWGRASTDTQYF